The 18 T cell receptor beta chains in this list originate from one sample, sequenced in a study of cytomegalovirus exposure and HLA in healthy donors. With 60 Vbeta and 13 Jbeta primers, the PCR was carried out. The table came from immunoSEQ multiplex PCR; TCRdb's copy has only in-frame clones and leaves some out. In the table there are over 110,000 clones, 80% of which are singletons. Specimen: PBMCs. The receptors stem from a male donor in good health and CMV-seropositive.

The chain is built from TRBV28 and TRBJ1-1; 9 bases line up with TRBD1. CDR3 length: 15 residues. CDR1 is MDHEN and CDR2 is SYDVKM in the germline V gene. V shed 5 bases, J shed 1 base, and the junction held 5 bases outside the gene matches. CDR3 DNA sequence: TGTGCCAGCAGTCCACCGGGACAGGGGAACACTGAAGCTTTCTTT. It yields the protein CASSPPGQGNTEAFF.

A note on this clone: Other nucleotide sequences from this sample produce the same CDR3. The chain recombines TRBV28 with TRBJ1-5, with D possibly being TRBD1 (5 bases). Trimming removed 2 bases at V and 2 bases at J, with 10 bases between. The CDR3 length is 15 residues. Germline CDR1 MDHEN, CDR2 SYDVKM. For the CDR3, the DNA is TGTGCCAGCAGTTTAGGAGGGGTCGGCAATCAGCCCCAGCATTTT. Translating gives CASSLGGVGNQPQHF.

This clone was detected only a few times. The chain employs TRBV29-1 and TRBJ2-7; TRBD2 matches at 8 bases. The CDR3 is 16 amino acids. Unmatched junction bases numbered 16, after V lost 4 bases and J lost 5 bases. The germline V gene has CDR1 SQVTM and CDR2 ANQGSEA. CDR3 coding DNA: TGCAGCGTTGCCGGGGGAGTAGCGGGATTAAATGACGAGCAGTACTTC. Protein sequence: CSVAGGVAGLNDEQYF.

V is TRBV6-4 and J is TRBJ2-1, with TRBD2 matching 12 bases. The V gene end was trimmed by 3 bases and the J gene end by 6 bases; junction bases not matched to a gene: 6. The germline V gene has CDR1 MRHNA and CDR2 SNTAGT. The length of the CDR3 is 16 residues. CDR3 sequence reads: CASSESSGREINEQFF. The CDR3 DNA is TGTGCCAGCAGTGAATCTAGCGGGAGGGAAATCAATGAGCAGTTCTTC.

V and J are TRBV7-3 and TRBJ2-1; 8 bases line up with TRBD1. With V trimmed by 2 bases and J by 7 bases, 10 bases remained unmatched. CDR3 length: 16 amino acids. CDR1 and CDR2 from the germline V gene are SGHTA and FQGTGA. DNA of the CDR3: TGTGCCAGCAGCTTAGCCCTTGGGACAGGTTGGAATGAGCAGTTCTTC. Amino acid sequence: CASSLALGTGWNEQFF.

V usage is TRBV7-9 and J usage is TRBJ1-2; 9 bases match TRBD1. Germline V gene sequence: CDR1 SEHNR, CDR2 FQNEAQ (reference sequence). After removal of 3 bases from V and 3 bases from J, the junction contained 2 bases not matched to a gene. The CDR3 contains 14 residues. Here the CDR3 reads CASSLRTGDYGYTF. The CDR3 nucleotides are TGTGCCAGCAGCTTGAGGACAGGGGACTATGGCTACACCTTC.

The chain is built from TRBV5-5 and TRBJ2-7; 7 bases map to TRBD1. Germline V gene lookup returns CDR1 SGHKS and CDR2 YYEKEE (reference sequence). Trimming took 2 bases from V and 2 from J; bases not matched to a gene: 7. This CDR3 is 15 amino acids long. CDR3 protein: CASSFFRDSTYEQYF. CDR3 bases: TGTGCCAGCAGCTTTTTCCGGGACAGCACCTACGAGCAGTACTTC.

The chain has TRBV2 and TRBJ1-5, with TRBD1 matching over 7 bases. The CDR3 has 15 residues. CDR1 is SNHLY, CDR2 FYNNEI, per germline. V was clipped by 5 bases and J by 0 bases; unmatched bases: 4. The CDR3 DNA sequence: TGTGCCAGCAGTTCGGGACAGACTAGCAATCAGCCCCAGCATTTT. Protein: CASSSGQTSNQPQHF.

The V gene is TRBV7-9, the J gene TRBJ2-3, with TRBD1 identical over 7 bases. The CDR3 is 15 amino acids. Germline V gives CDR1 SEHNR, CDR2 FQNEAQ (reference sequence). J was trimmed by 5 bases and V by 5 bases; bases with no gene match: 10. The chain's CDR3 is CASSKRTGGGDTQYF. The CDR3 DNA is TGTGCCAGCAGCAAGAGGACAGGAGGAGGAGATACGCAGTATTTT.

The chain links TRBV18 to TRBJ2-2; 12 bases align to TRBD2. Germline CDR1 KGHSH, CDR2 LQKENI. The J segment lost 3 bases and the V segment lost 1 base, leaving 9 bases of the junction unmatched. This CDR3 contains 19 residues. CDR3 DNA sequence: TGTGCCAGCTCACCACTCCTAGCGGGAGGGCGTTATGACACCGGGGAGCTGTTTTTT. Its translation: CASSPLLAGGRYDTGELFF.

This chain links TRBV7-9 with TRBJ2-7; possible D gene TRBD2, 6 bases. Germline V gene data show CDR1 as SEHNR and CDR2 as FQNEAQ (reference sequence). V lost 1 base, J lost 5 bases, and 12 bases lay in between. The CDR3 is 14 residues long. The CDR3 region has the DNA TGTGCCAGCAGCTTAGGGCGGGGTAGCCACGAGCAGTACTTC. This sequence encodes CASSLGRGSHEQYF.

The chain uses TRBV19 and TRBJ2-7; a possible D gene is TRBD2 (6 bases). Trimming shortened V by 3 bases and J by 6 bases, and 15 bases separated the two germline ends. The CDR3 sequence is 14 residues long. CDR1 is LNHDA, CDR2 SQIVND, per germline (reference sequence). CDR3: CASSMFAGPGEQYF. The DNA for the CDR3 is TGTGCCAGTAGTATGTTTGCGGGGCCCGGCGAGCAGTACTTC.

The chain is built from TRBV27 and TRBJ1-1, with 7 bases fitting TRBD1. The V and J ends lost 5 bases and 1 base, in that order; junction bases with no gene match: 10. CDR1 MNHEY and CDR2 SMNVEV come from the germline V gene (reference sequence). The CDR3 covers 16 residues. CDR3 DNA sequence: TGTGCCAGCAGTCCTGACAGGGTACTCGAGAACACTGAAGCTTTCTTT. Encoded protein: CASSPDRVLENTEAFF.

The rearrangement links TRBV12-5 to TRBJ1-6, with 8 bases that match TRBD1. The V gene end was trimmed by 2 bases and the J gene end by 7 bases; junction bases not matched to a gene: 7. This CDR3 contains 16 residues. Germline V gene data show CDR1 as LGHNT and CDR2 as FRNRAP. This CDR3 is CASGLTGGGRNSPLHF. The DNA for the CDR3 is TGTGCTAGTGGTTTGACAGGGGGAGGGAGGAATTCACCCCTCCACTTT.

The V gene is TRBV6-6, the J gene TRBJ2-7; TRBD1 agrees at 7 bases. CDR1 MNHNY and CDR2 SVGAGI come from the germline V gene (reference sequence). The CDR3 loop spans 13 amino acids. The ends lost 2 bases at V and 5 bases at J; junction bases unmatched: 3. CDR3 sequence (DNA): TGTGCCAGCAGTTACAACAGGGGCCACGAGCAGTACTTC. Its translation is CASSYNRGHEQYF.

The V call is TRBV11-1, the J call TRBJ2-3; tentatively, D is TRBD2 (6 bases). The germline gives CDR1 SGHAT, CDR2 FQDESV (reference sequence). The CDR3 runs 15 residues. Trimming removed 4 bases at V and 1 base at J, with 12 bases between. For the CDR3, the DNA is TGTGCCAGCAGCTCCCGACTAGACGGCACAGATACGCAGTATTTT. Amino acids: CASSSRLDGTDTQYF.

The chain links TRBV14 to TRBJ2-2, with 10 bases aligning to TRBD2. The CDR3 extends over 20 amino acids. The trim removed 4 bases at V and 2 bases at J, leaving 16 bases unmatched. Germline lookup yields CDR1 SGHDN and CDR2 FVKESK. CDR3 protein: CASSRKGWLAGARNTGELFF. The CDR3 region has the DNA TGTGCCAGCAGCCGAAAAGGGTGGCTAGCGGGAGCCAGAAACACCGGGGAGCTGTTTTTT.

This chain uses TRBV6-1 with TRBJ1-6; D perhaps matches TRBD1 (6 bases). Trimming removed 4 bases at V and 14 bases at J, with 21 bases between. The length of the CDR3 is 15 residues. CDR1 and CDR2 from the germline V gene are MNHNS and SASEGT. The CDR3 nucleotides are TGTGCCAGCAGTGCCCGGACAGCGTTCGTTGACGCCCTCCACTTT. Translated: CASSARTAFVDALHF.